This T cell receptor beta chain was documented in a study of blood T cell repertoires in COVID-19. Study background: The analysed material was cDNA or gDNA that came from T cells, B-cell-depleted T cells, or PBMCs.

Trimming cost V 1 base and J 1 base; bases outside gene matches: 7. The CDR3 length is 17 residues. Germline V gene data show CDR1 as KGHSH and CDR2 as LQKENI. Only in-frame clones appear in the TCRdb table, and some are missing; sequencing was by immunoSEQ multiplex PCR. The sample lists 380,000 or so clones, 80% to 90% occurring once. The origin of this receptor is a woman aged 55-70 years with COVID-19, enrolled during active disease. The J gene is TRBJ2-5, the V gene TRBV18; 9 bases fit TRBD1. The sample consisted of peripheral blood. The CDR3 bases are TGTGCCAGCTCACCACTTAGGACAGGGGCGGCCCAAGAGACCCAGTACTTC. Its translation is CASSPLRTGAAQETQYF.